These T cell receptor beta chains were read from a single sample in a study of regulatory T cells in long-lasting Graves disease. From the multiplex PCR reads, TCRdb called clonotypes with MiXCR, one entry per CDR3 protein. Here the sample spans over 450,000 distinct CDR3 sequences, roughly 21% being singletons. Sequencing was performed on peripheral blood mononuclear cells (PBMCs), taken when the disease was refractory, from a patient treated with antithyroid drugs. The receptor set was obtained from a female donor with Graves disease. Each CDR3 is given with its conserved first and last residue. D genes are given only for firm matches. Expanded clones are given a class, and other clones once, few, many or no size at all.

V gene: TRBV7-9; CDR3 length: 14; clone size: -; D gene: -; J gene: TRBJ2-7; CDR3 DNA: TGTGCCAGCAGCTTGGGGCAGCTGGCCTACGAGCAGTACTTC; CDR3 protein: CASSLGQLAYEQYF
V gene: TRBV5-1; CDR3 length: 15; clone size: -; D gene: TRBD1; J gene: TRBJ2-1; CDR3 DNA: TGCGCCAGCAGCTTAATAGGGGGCGACTACAATGAGCAGTTCTTC; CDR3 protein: CASSLIGGDYNEQFF
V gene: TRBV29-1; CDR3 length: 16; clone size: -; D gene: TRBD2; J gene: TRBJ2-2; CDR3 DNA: TGCAGCGTCCCTTCGGGGGGGGACATTTACACCGGGGAGCTGTTTTTT; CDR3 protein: CSVPSGGDIYTGELFF
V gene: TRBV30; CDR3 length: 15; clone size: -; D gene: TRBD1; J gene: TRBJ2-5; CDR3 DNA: TGTGCCTGGAGTGTACTCGACAGGGGTTCAGAGACCCAGTACTTC; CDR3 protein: CAWSVLDRGSETQYF
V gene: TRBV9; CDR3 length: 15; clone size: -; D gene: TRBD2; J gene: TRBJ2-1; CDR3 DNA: TGTGCCAGCAGCGTAGTTCTAGCGGGATCCAATGAGCAGTTCTTC; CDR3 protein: CASSVVLAGSNEQFF
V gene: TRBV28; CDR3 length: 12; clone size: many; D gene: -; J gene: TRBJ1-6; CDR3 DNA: TGTGCCAGCAGGGTTGCGAATTCACCCCTCCACTTT; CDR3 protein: CASRVANSPLHF
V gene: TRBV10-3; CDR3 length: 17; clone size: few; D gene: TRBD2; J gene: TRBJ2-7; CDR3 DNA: TGTGCCATCAGTGAGTCGGCCAGCGGGAGATTGGTCTACGAGCAGTACTTC; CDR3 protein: CAISESASGRLVYEQYF
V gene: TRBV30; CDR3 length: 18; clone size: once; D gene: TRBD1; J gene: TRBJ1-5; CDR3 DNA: TGTGCCTGGACCGCCGGGACAGGGGGAATTCGTCGCAATCAGCCCCAGCATTTT; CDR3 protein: CAWTAGTGGIRRNQPQHF
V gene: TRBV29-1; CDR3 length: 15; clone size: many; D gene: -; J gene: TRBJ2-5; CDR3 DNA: TGCAGCGTTGAAGGGCTTCAGGGGTTTGGGAGGACCCAGTACTTC; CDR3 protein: CSVEGLQGFGRTQYF
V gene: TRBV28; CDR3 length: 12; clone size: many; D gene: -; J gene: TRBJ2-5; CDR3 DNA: TGTGCCACCTGGGGGACAAGAGAGACCCAGTACTTC; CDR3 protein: CATWGTRETQYF
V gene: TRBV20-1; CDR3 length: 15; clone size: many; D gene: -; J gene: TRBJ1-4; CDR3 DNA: TGCAGTGCTAGAGATAAACAGTTAACTAATGAAAAACTGTTTTTT; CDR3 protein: CSARDKQLTNEKLFF
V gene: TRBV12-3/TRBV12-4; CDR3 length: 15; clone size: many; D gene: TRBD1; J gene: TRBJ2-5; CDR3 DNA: TGTGCCAGCAGTGTACAGGGGATACTCCAAGAGACCCAGTACTTC; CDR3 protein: CASSVQGILQETQYF
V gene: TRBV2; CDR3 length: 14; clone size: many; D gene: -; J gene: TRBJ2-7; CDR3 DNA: TGTGCCAGCAGTGAATATGGCTTACCCTACGAGCAGTACTTC; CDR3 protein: CASSEYGLPYEQYF
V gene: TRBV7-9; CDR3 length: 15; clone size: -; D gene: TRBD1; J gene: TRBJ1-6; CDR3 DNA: TGTGCCAGCAGCTTAGGACAGGGTCTTAAATCACCCCTCCACTTT; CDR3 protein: CASSLGQGLKSPLHF
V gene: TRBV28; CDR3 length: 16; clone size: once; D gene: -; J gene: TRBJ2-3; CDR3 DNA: TGTGCCAGCAGTTGGCGACTCAATCCGAACACAGATACGCAGTATTTT; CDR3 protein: CASSWRLNPNTDTQYF
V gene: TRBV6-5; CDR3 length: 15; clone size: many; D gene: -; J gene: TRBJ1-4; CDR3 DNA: TGTGCCAGCAGTTTAAGGGGGGGAACTAATGAAAAACTGTTTTTT; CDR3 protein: CASSLRGGTNEKLFF